A selection of T cell receptor beta chains follows, all from one sample in a study of blood T cell repertoires in COVID-19. The method was immunoSEQ multiplex PCR; TCRdb's version includes in-frame clones alone and lacks a portion of them. Altogether roughly 230,000 clones are present, around 83% being singletons, with the ten largest covering around 7.9%. Sequences were obtained from peripheral blood. These receptors were obtained from a man between 35 and 55 years old with active or convalescent COVID-19. Each CDR3 is given with its conserved first and last residue. The order of the fields is J gene, clone size, V gene, D gene, CDR3 DNA, CDR3 protein. A D gene is named only where the DNA matches it firmly. Not all rows give a size; the values are once, few, many and, for expanded clones, a class.

TRBJ2-7	few	TRBV16	TRBD1	TGTGCCAGCAGCCAAAATTTGGGCACAGGGGAAAACCCCTACGAGCAGTACTTC	CASSQNLGTGENPYEQYF
TRBJ2-7	NA	TRBV29-1	NA	TGCAGCGTTGAGCGCGAGCAGTACTTC	CSVEREQYF
TRBJ2-2	NA	TRBV6-5	NA	TGTGCCAGCAGAAGCGATGGCGGGGAGCTGTTTTTT	CASRSDGGELFF
TRBJ1-6	few	TRBV15	NA	TGTGCCACCAGCAGGAAGCTTTCAGGCTATAATTCACCCCTCCACTTT	CATSRKLSGYNSPLHF
TRBJ2-7	NA	TRBV27	TRBD2	TGTGCCAGCAGGGATGCCGGACTAGCGGGTACCTACGAGCAGTACTTC	CASRDAGLAGTYEQYF
TRBJ1-4	NA	TRBV5-4	TRBD1	TGTGCCAGCAGCTTGGGGGACAGGGGTGGAGAAAAACTGTTTTTT	CASSLGDRGGEKLFF
TRBJ1-5	once	TRBV9	NA	TGTGCCAGCAGCCCTCGGGAGCCCCAGCATTTT	CASSPREPQHF
TRBJ2-2	NA	TRBV10-3	NA	TGTGCCATCAGCCGGGCAGGGTCGGTCACCGGGGAGCTGTTTTTT	CAISRAGSVTGELFF
TRBJ1-5	once	TRBV19	TRBD1	TGTGCCAGTAGAGTGTTGACAGGGGAACAGCCCCAGCATTTT	CASRVLTGEQPQHF
TRBJ1-6	NA	TRBV7-8	TRBD1	TGTGCCAGCAGCTCCCGATCCTTTGGACAGGAATCATCACCCCTCCACTTT	CASSSRSFGQESSPLHF
TRBJ2-1	NA	TRBV18	NA	TGTGCCAGCTCACCGATGGCCAAAGGGGGCAATGAGCAGTTCTTC	CASSPMAKGGNEQFF
TRBJ2-7	once	TRBV7-3	TRBD2	TGTGCCAGCAGCATGGCGGGAGGGTCGGAGCAGTACTTC	CASSMAGGSEQYF
TRBJ1-2	once	TRBV4-3	NA	TGCGCCAGCAGCCAGCAGCTGGACAGTTTGCGAGGCTACACCTTC	CASSQQLDSLRGYTF
TRBJ2-1	NA	TRBV3-1/TRBV3-2	TRBD2	TGTGCCAGCAGCCATTTGAAGCGGGAGAGTACCCACAATGAGCAGTTCTTC	CASSHLKRESTHNEQFF
TRBJ2-3	NA	TRBV6-5	TRBD2	TGTGCCAGCAGTACGGGAGGGTCGGTGTTAACGCAGTATTTT	CASSTGGSVLTQYF
TRBJ2-1	NA	TRBV5-1	TRBD1	TGCGCCAGCAGCCGGGACAGGGCAAGTGAGCAGTTCTTC	CASSRDRASEQFF